The clone carrying this T cell receptor beta chain was found once. At one end the junction does not follow the germline gene, possibly because of a read error. Blood CD8+ and CD4+ T cells underwent high-throughput TCR beta sequencing. The data are from a study of CD8 T cells in Susac syndrome. CDR3 length: 10 residues. The germline gives CDR1 DFQATT, CDR2 SNEGSKA (reference sequence). RNA in amounts of roughly 0.5 to 1 ug was reverse transcribed with random hexamers. Amplification of TCR beta CDR3 spanned 54 Vbeta and 13 Jbeta via immunoSEQ multiplex PCR. TCRdb called the immunoSEQ multiplex PCR reads again in MiXCR, with one record for every CDR3 protein. The sample shows 110,000 or so distinct CDR3 sequences, around 92% of them seen only once.

The chain is built from TRBV20-1 and TRBJ1-5; D gene unclear. The sequence derives from a human donor with multiple sclerosis. Source material: CD4+ T cells from PBMCs. The CDR3 here is CSAGDQSQHF. The CDR3 DNA reads as TGCAGTGCTGGTGATCAGTCCCAGCATTTT.